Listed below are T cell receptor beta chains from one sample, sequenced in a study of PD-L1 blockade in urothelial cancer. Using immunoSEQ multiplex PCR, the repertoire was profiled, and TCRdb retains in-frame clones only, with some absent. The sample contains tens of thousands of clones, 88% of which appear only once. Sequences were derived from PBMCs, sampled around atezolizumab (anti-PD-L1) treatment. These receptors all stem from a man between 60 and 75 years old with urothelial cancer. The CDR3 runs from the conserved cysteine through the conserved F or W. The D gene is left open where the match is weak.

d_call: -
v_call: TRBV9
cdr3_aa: CASSVASHGYTF

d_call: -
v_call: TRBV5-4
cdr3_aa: CASSLTGVETQYF

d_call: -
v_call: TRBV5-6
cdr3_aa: CASTLGAPDYEQYF

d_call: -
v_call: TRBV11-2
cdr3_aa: CASSLDSPYGLFF

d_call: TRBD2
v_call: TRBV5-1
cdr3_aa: CASSLVLAGGKETQYF

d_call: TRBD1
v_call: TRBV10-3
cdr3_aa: CAITRDSRQSAEAFF

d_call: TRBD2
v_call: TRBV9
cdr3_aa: CASSVALAGFSYNEQFF

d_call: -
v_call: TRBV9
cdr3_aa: CASSATGGESSYNSPLHF

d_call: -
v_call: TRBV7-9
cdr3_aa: CASSLSGFTLGETQYF

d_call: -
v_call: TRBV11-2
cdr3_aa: CASSLGDWTNEKLFF

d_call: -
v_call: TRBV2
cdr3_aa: CASSEAGGGPNYGYTF

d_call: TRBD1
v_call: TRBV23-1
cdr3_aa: CASSPPGQGGSYNSPLHF

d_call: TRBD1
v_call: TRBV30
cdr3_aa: CAWSVGTGYEKLFF

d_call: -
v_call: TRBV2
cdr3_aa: CASTEILAADTQYF

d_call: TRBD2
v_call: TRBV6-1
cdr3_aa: CASRMTSVVNEQFF

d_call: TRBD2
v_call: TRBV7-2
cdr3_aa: CASSSGGTSGYEQYF

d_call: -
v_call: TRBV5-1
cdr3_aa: CASSWGGVNTEAFF

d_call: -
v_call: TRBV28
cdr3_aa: CASSTMGRWGTANYGYTF

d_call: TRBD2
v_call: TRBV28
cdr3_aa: CASSTLAGGTGELFF

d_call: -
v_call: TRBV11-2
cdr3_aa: CASSLTTYEQYF

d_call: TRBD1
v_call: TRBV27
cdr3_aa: CASSLSPTGPNTEAFF

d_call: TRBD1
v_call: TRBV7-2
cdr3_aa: CASSQIAGQGMNTEAFF

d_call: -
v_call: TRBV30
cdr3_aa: CAWRPRGTQRGYTF

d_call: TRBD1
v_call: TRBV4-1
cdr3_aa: CASSQSGGQGIVRGGYTF

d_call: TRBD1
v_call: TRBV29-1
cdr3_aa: CSVEGDRVNYGYTF

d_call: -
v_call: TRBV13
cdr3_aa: CASSFKEGSFGYTF

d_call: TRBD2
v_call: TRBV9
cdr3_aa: CASSAHRTSGTTYEQYF

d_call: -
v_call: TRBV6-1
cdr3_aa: CASNTVSGRINEQFF

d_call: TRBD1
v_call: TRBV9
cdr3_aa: CASSVSRWGQGTTGELFF

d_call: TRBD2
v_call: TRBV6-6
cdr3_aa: CASSQSGRDPYEQYF

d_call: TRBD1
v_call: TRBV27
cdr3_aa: CASSSLGQGAYGYTF